The T cell receptor beta chain described here comes from a study of a mutant IDH1 vaccine in newly diagnosed glioma. Time point noted: week 5, during vaccination. Doses consisted of 300 ug of mutant IDH1 20-mer peptide each, paired with topical imiquimod. New WHO grade 3 or 4 astrocytomas that were IDH1-mutant and ATRX-lost occurred in the donors. Concerning this clone itself: Its cognate antigen is unknown.

TCRdb's copy holds only in-frame clones and misses some; the assay was immunoSEQ multiplex PCR. In the table there are roughly 30,000 clones, roughly 90% of which are singletons. Per the germline V gene, CDR1 is LNHDA and CDR2 is SQIVND (reference sequence). CDR3 length equals 13 residues. V was trimmed by 5 bases and J by 7 bases, leaving 11 bases between them. The V call is TRBV19, the J call TRBJ1-4; perhaps TRBD1 as D (5 bases). Sequencing used PBMCs, obtained from a glioma patient whose treatment included an IDH1 peptide vaccine. This clonotype originated in a man younger than 35 with glioma. The CDR3 loop is CASSRDSGEKLFF. The CDR3 region has the DNA TGTGCCAGTAGTCGTGACAGCGGTGAAAAACTGTTTTTT.